This T cell receptor (beta chain) was retrieved from a study of T-cell reconstitution after alpha-beta-depleted transplantation in children. Unique molecular identifiers tagged the TCRbeta library. MiXCR was run by TCRdb on the PCR reads, yielding one entry per CDR3 protein. This table has 550,000 to 600,000 distinct CDR3 sequences, roughly 23% appearing once. The junction had 12 bases not matched to a gene; V was cut back by 5 bases and J by 3 bases. This CDR3 region has 16 residues. General study results and limits: At day 60, the high TCRbeta diversity found in some patients originated from recipient T cells and thymic progenitors that had survived. One year after transplant, T-cell counts and diversity came mostly from newly produced T cells. After transplant, at about two months, alpha-beta T cells were reportedly derived from several hundred expanded graft clones.

Notes on this clonotype: The antigen is not known.

The TCR originated in a boy under two years old who had a stem cell transplant for acute myeloid leukemia, so the T cells may come from the graft donor. The chain recombines TRBV12-3 or TRBV12-4 with TRBJ1-2; 7 bases are shared with TRBD1. Sample: PBMCs, mostly from graft donor cells, taken 360 days after TCRalphabeta/CD19-depleted stem cell transplant. In nucleotides, the CDR3 is TGTGCCAGCAGTCTCAGACAGGGTTTTCCTCACTATGGCTACACCTTC. This sequence encodes CASSLRQGFPHYGYTF.